The 16 T cell receptor beta chains listed next were all sequenced from one sample in a study of cytomegalovirus exposure and HLA in healthy donors. The primer mix had 60 Vbeta and 13 Jbeta primers. Profiled with immunoSEQ multiplex PCR; TCRdb holds only in-frame clones, not every one. This sample yields 150,000 to 200,000 clones, of which 70% to 85% are seen a single time; approximately 1.5% belongs to the top ten. Sequencing input: PBMCs. Receptors were obtained from a male donor in good health and CMV-seronegative.

The J gene is TRBJ1-1, the V gene TRBV7-3; D is perhaps TRBD1 (5 bases). Germline V CDR1 and CDR2: SGHTA, FQGTGA. The CDR3 contains 13 residues. V shed 0 bases and J shed 3 bases, with 5 bases lying between them. The CDR3 nucleotides read TGTGCCAGCAGCTTAACAGGGGACACTGAAGCTTTCTTT. Translating it yields CASSLTGDTEAFF.

This clone was detected once. The CDR3 DNA reads TGTGCCAGTAGTATAGACGGGACAGCTAGTGAAAAACTGTTTTTT. This gives the protein CASSIDGTASEKLFF. V and J are TRBV19 and TRBJ1-4, with TRBD1 identical over 7 bases. CDR3 size: 15 residues. The ends lost 0 bases at V and 7 bases at J; junction bases unmatched: 5. Germline lookup yields CDR1 LNHDA and CDR2 SQIVND (reference sequence).

The chain recombines TRBV6-5 with TRBJ1-3, with D possibly being TRBD1 (6 bases). This CDR3 has 16 amino acids. Trimming stripped 0 bases from V and 4 bases from J, with 13 bases between. The V gene's germline CDR1 is MNHEY and CDR2 SVGAGI. CDR3 in DNA: TGTGCCAGCAGTTACTCGAGGGGGACGGCCGGAAACACCATATATTTT. Protein: CASSYSRGTAGNTIYF.

This clone was counted a few times. The V and J genes are TRBV18 and TRBJ2-7; D remains ambiguous. V was shortened by 5 bases and J by 2 bases, with 10 bases between the two germline ends. The CDR3 contains 13 residues. In germline, CDR1 is KGHSH, CDR2 LQKENI. CDR3 protein: CASSSLPTYEQYF. Written as DNA, the CDR3 is TGTGCCAGCTCATCACTGCCTACCTACGAGCAGTACTTC.

The chain employs TRBV7-3 and TRBJ2-1; 10 positions match TRBD2. V dropped 1 base and J dropped 8; count of bases not matched to a gene: 8. CDR3 length: 16 residues. Germline V gene data show CDR1 as SGHTA and CDR2 as FQGTGA. For the CDR3, the DNA is TGTGCCAGCAGCTTAATAGCACTAGCGGGGAGGGATGAGCAGTTCTTC. Amino acids: CASSLIALAGRDEQFF.

The chain carries TRBV4-1 and TRBJ1-6; D is possibly TRBD1 (5 bases). This CDR3 contains 14 residues. Trimming took 4 bases from V and 8 from J, leaving 12 bases between them. From germline, CDR1 is MGHRA and CDR2 YSYEKL. This CDR3 reads CASSPYRSDSPLHF. The CDR3, as DNA: TGCGCCAGCAGCCCCTACAGGTCCGATTCACCCCTCCACTTT.

In its sample, this clone was seen a few times. Here the CDR3 reads CASTTRYASYEQYF. DNA for the CDR3: TGTGCCTCTACGACTCGTTATGCCTCCTACGAGCAGTACTTC. V is TRBV30 and J is TRBJ2-7, with no clear D. The CDR3 sequence is 14 residues long. Trimming left V 7 bases short and J 0 bases short, with 16 bases between. Germline loops: CDR1 GTSNPN, CDR2 SVGIG (reference sequence). The whole variable domain, filled in from reference TRBV30 and TRBJ2-7, reads SQTIHQWPATLVQPVGSPLSLECTVEGTSNPNLYWYRQAAGRGLQLLFYSVGIGQISSEVPQNLSASRPQDRQFILSSKKLLLSDSGFYLCASTTRYASYEQYFGPGTRLTVT.

J is TRBJ2-7 and V is TRBV9, with D possibly being TRBD2 (7 bases). Trimming stripped 0 bases from V and 2 bases from J, with 12 bases between. Germline V gene sequence: CDR1 SGDLS, CDR2 YYNGEE. This CDR3 region has 15 residues. The CDR3 is CASSVAGGRPYEQYF. CDR3 DNA sequence: TGTGCCAGCAGCGTAGCGGGGGGCAGGCCCTACGAGCAGTACTTC.

This clone was seen more than once but under ten times. The V call is TRBV1, the J call TRBJ2-5; TRBD2 was called by the table and not checked on the DNA. TRBV1 is described as a pseudogene. CDR3 length equals 18 residues. In nucleotides, the CDR3 is TGCACCAGCAGCCAAGAAGGAGCGGGGGGGCGATTGGGAGAGACCCAGTACTTC. This translates into CTSSQEGAGGRLGETQYF.

This rearrangement joins TRBV5-6 to TRBJ1-1, with 7 nucleotides matching TRBD1. CDR3 length equals 17 residues. V shed 4 bases and J 0 bases; nucleotides not matched to a gene: 12. Germline-derived CDR1 and CDR2 are SGHDT and YYEEEE. Here the CDR3 reads CASSKDRKTLMNTEAFF. CDR3 coding DNA: TGTGCCAGCAGCAAGGACAGGAAGACCTTAATGAACACTGAAGCTTTCTTT.

This chain joins TRBV7-3 and TRBJ2-7; 9 bases agree with TRBD1. With V trimmed by 3 bases and J by 6 bases, 6 bases remained unmatched. Germline assignment: CDR1 SGHTA and CDR2 FQGTGA. This CDR3 contains 14 residues. The CDR3 nucleotides read TGTGCCAGCAGCTTGACAGGGGGTAACCGCGAGCAGTACTTC. Amino acid sequence: CASSLTGGNREQYF. The variable domain in full, completed from reference TRBV7-3 and TRBJ2-7, reads GAGVSQTPSNKVTEKGKYVELRCDPISGHTALYWYRQSLGQGPEFLIYFQGTGAADDSGLPNDRFFAVRPEGSVSTLKIQRTERGDSAVYLCASSLTGGNREQYFGPGTRLTVT.

This sequence joins TRBV6-5 and TRBJ2-4, with 7 bases matching TRBD1. In germline, CDR1 is MNHEY, CDR2 SVGAGI. The CDR3 contains 15 residues. The V and J ends lost 6 bases and 3 bases, in that order; junction bases with no gene match: 8. The CDR3 region is CASSLGGSIKNIQYF. The CDR3 bases are TGTGCCAGCAGCTTAGGGGGCTCGATCAAAAACATTCAGTACTTC.

This chain links TRBV19 with TRBJ2-1; maybe TRBD2 (6 bases). Trimming removed 7 bases at V and 6 bases at J, with 16 bases between. The CDR3 spans 14 residues. Germline CDR1 is LNHDA and CDR2 is SQIVND (reference sequence). Written as DNA, the CDR3 is TGTGCCAGTATGGAGGGGACTGGAGGCAATGAGCAGTTCTTC. Encoded protein: CASMEGTGGNEQFF.

Here the CDR3 reads CASSLYRGYEQYF. The CDR3 DNA sequence: TGTGCCAGCAGTTTATACAGGGGCTACGAGCAGTACTTC. The rearrangement uses TRBV28 and TRBJ2-7, with 7 bases fitting TRBD1. J lost 3 bases, V lost 1 base, and 0 bases had no gene match. The CDR3 spans 13 residues. The germline CDR1 and CDR2 sequences are MDHEN and SYDVKM.

V usage is TRBV7-9 and J usage is TRBJ1-2, with D unresolved. V was trimmed by 11 bases and J by 0 bases, leaving 10 bases between them. In germline, CDR1 is SEHNR, CDR2 FQNEAQ (reference sequence). This CDR3 has 12 residues. CDR3 sequence: CALGSPNYGYTF. The CDR3 DNA reads as TGTGCCCTGGGGAGCCCTAACTATGGCTACACCTTC.

CDR3 in amino acids: CASRFTGDETQYF. CDR3 nucleotides: TGCGCCAGCAGGTTCACAGGGGACGAGACCCAGTACTTC. The chain has TRBV5-1 and TRBJ2-5; the match to TRBD1 covers 7 bases. Germline trimming cut 5 bases from V and 5 bases from J; bases unmatched to any gene: 6. The CDR3 is made up of 13 amino acids. CDR1 is SGHRS, CDR2 YFSETQ, per germline.